These 13 T cell receptor beta chains originate from one sample sequenced in a study of shared clonotypes between healthy human individuals. Clones were sequenced by immunoSEQ multiplex PCR, and TCRdb holds only the in-frame ones, with some missing. The sample records 2,100,000 or so clones, 90% to 96% being singletons. The sample comprised naive CD4+ T cells sorted from blood. The subset here: CD45RA+ positively selected. The receptors here all came from a man aged 18-30 years in good health.

This chain joins TRBV6-1 and TRBJ1-5; TRBD1 might be the D (5 bases). The CDR3 extends over 15 amino acids. V gave up 6 bases and J gave up 3 bases, with 15 bases separating them. CDR1 and CDR2 (germline): MNHNS, SASEGT. The CDR3 spells CASSPVWGINQPQHF. The CDR3 DNA is TGTGCCAGCAGCCCAGTTTGGGGGATCAATCAGCCCCAGCATTTT.

V gene TRBV18 combines with J gene TRBJ2-1; 10 nucleotides match TRBD2. CDR1 and CDR2 (germline): KGHSH, LQKENI. V lost 3 bases and J lost 5; bases outside the gene matches: 4. The CDR3 has 15 residues. Here the CDR3 reads CASSPTSGIDNEQFF. The DNA of the CDR3 is TGTGCCAGCTCACCCACTAGCGGGATAGACAATGAGCAGTTCTTC.

The V and J genes are TRBV5-5 and TRBJ1-1, with D maybe TRBD1 (6 bases). This CDR3 is 15 amino acids long. V lost 2 bases to trimming and J lost 5 bases, with 16 bases between them. CDR1 SGHKS and CDR2 YYEKEE come from the germline V gene (reference sequence). CDR3 region: CASSFQQGIGTEAFF. In DNA, the CDR3 is TGTGCCAGCAGCTTTCAGCAGGGGATAGGGACTGAAGCTTTCTTT.

The V gene is TRBV18, the J gene TRBJ1-4, with D possibly TRBD1 on 6 matching bases. V was trimmed by 6 bases and J by 5 bases, leaving 19 bases between them. Germline V gives CDR1 KGHSH, CDR2 LQKENI. The CDR3 has 16 residues. The CDR3 loop is CASSTTNGQSNEKLFF. In nucleotides, the CDR3 is TGTGCCAGCTCGACAACTAACGGACAGTCGAATGAAAAACTGTTTTTT.

The rearrangement joins TRBV4-3 to TRBJ2-3, with a weak D call TRBD2 (5 bases). Germline V gene lookup returns CDR1 LGHNA and CDR2 YSLEER. This CDR3 has 17 residues. The V end lost 0 bases, the J end lost 3 bases, and 16 bases lay between the germline ends. Written as DNA, the CDR3 is TGCGCCAGCAGCCAAGATCTGGCGGGTGGCACGACAGATACGCAGTATTTT. The encoded protein is CASSQDLAGGTTDTQYF.

This chain uses TRBV5-1 with TRBJ2-7; 8 bases align to TRBD2. Germline-derived CDR1 and CDR2 are SGHRS and YFSETQ. With V trimmed by 4 bases and J by 2 bases, 11 bases remained unmatched. This CDR3 has 16 amino acids. The CDR3 loop reads CASSPPGRGATYEQYF. In DNA, the CDR3 is TGCGCCAGCAGCCCTCCCGGGAGGGGTGCAACCTACGAGCAGTACTTC.

CDR3 region: CASKVGFGTDTQYF. CDR3 nucleotide sequence: TGTGCCAGTAAAGTGGGGTTTGGCACAGATACGCAGTATTTT. This chain connects TRBV19 to TRBJ2-3; unclear D gene. CDR3 length: 14 residues. Trimming cost V 7 bases and J 1 base, with 12 bases left between them. The germline V gene has CDR1 LNHDA and CDR2 SQIVND (reference sequence).

The V and J genes are TRBV18 and TRBJ1-4; a possible D gene is TRBD1 (5 bases). The CDR3 consists of 14 residues. Looked up from germline, CDR1 is KGHSH and CDR2 is LQKENI. The V end lost 6 bases, the J end lost 3 bases, and 11 bases lay between the germline ends. The CDR3 DNA follows: TGTGCCAGCTCTCAGGGTCGGGCTAATGAAAAACTGTTTTTT. Translation: CASSQGRANEKLFF. Full variable domain (missing parts from reference TRBV18 and TRBJ1-4): NAGVMQNPRHLVRRRGQEARLRCSPMKGHSHVYWYRQLPEEGLKFMVYLQKENIIDESGMPKERFSAEFPKEGPSILRIQQVVRGDSAAYFCASSQGRANEKLFFGSGTQLSVL.

The chain combines TRBV7-9 with TRBJ2-2; 10 bases are shared with TRBD1. The CDR3 covers 16 residues. CDR1 is SEHNR and CDR2 is FQNEAQ in the germline V gene (reference sequence). J lost 3 bases, V lost 1 base, and 2 bases had no gene match. The CDR3 nucleotides read TGTGCCAGCAGCTTAGGTGGACAGGGGGACACCGGGGAGCTGTTTTTT. Translating it yields CASSLGGQGDTGELFF. The whole variable domain, filled in from reference TRBV7-9 and TRBJ2-2, reads DTGVSQNPRHKITKRGQNVTFRCDPISEHNRLYWYRQTLGQGPEFLTYFQNEAQLEKSRLLSDRFSAERPKGSFSTLEIQRTEQGDSAMYLCASSLGGQGDTGELFFGEGSRLTVL.

J is TRBJ1-1 and V is TRBV30; the D is unclear. Germline values: CDR1 GTSNPN, CDR2 SVGIG (reference sequence). Trimming pared 3 bases from V and 1 base from J, leaving 9 bases between. This CDR3 has 13 amino acids. CDR3 loop: CAWRGLGNTEAFF. In DNA, the CDR3 is TGTGCCTGGAGAGGTCTGGGGAACACTGAAGCTTTCTTT.

The V call is TRBV29-1, the J call TRBJ2-3, with TRBD2 as a possible D gene (5 bases). Trimming shortened V by 4 bases and J by 2 bases, and 19 bases separated the two germline ends. In germline, CDR1 is SQVTM, CDR2 ANQGSEA. This CDR3 has 16 residues. In DNA, the CDR3 is TGCAGCGTTGCGCTCCCCCGTTCGGGGAACACAGATACGCAGTATTTT. The encoded protein is CSVALPRSGNTDTQYF.

This clone was found once. The chain links TRBV11-2 to TRBJ1-5, with 9 bases that match TRBD1. CDR1 and CDR2 (germline): SGHAT, FQNNGV. The V and J ends lost 4 bases and 7 bases, in that order; junction bases with no gene match: 2. The CDR3 loop spans 13 amino acids. CDR3 sequence reads: CASSWDRAQPQHF. The DNA of the CDR3 is TGTGCCAGCAGCTGGGACAGGGCACAGCCCCAGCATTTT. Looking up the rest from reference TRBV11-2 and TRBJ1-5 gives the full variable domain: EAGVAQSPRYKIIEKRQSVAFWCNPISGHATLYWYQQILGQGPKLLIQFQNNGVVDDSQLPKDRFSAERLKGVDSTLKIQPAKLEDSAVYLCASSWDRAQPQHFGDGTRLSIL.

This chain uses TRBV5-1 with TRBJ2-1; TRBD1 aligns across 12 bases. The CDR3 spans 16 residues. V was pared by 4 bases and J by 5 bases, with 7 bases of the junction left unmatched. Germline lookup yields CDR1 SGHRS and CDR2 YFSETQ. This CDR3 is CASSPSGTGGNNEQFF. For the CDR3, the DNA is TGCGCCAGCAGCCCTTCCGGGACAGGGGGCAACAATGAGCAGTTCTTC.